A single sample gave rise to the 26 T cell receptor beta chains below, sequenced in a study of shared clonotypes between healthy human individuals. This table comes from immunoSEQ multiplex PCR, and its TCRdb copy is limited to in-frame clones, with some not included. This table has about 2.3 million clones, 85% to 95% appearing once. The sequenced sample consisted of naive CD4+ T cells from PBMCs. Subset specified: CD45RA+ positively selected. Every receptor here comes from a man between 18 and 35 years old in good health. Some clones in this sample may be carry-over from other donors' samples.

As regards this clone: This specimen includes other DNA sequences encoding the same CDR3. This chain uses TRBV10-3 with TRBJ1-1; D unclear. Germline CDR1 reads ENHRY; CDR2 reads SYGVKD. V dropped 3 bases and J dropped 8 bases, with 7 bases sitting between them. The CDR3 is made up of 11 amino acids. CDR3 nucleotides: TGTGCCATCAGTGAATCCAGCGAAGCTTTCTTT. Protein sequence: CAISESSEAFF.

The chain couples TRBV2 to TRBJ2-5; 7 bases map to TRBD1. The CDR3 is made up of 13 amino acids. V dropped 10 bases and J dropped 1; count of bases not matched to a gene: 6. The germline V gene has CDR1 SNHLY and CDR2 FYNNEI. The CDR3 is CATSGQFQETQYF. The CDR3 DNA is TGTGCCACCTCGGGACAGTTCCAAGAGACCCAGTACTTC. Combining the CDR3 with reference TRBV2 and TRBJ2-5 gives the whole variable domain EPEVTQTPSHQVTQMGQEVILRCVPISNHLYFYWYRQILGQKVEFLVSFYNNEISEKSEIFDDQFSVERPDGSNFTLKIRSTKLEDSAMYFCATSGQFQETQYFGPGTRLLVL.

This clone was seen a single time. The genes are TRBV14 and TRBJ2-5, with a possible D match to TRBD2 (7 bases). V lost 4 bases, J lost 7 bases, and 16 bases lay in between. The CDR3 runs 14 residues. Germline V lookup: CDR1 SGHDN, CDR2 FVKESK. For the CDR3, the DNA is TGTGCCAGCAGCCTCACAGGGAGGGTCGGGACCCAGTACTTC. This sequence encodes CASSLTGRVGTQYF.

This sequence joins TRBV9 and TRBJ1-1; 8 bases are shared with TRBD1. The CDR3 consists of 17 residues. Germline lookup yields CDR1 SGDLS and CDR2 YYNGEE. The V and J ends lost 0 bases and 4 bases, in that order; junction bases with no gene match: 11. The DNA of the CDR3 is TGTGCCAGCAGCGTAGAGCCCCAGGGGGCGGCCGGCACTGAAGCTTTCTTT. It encodes CASSVEPQGAAGTEAFF.

J is TRBJ2-7 and V is TRBV19; TRBD1 agrees at 10 bases. The CDR3 sequence is 16 residues long. Germline values: CDR1 LNHDA, CDR2 SQIVND (reference sequence). V was clipped by 5 bases and J by 3 bases; unmatched bases: 10. This CDR3 is CASSEPPGQGIYEQYF. CDR3 coding DNA: TGTGCCAGTAGTGAACCCCCGGGACAGGGGATCTACGAGCAGTACTTC.

The genes are TRBV12-5 and TRBJ2-3; either TRBD1 or TRBD2 may fit D (5 bases each). Germline assignment: CDR1 LGHNT and CDR2 FRNRAP. The CDR3 extends over 16 amino acids. Trimming took off 0 bases at V and 6 bases at J, with 16 bases between the two ends. The CDR3 nucleotides are TGTGCTAGTGGTTTGGTACTAGGGACCCGCAGGGATACGCAGTATTTT. As protein: CASGLVLGTRRDTQYF. Using reference TRBV12-5 and TRBJ2-3 for the parts outside the CDR3, the full variable domain is DARVTQTPRHKVTEMGQEVTMRCQPILGHNTVFWYRQTMMQGLELLAYFRNRAPLDDSGMPKDRFSAEMPDATLATLKIQPSEPRDSAVYFCASGLVLGTRRDTQYFGPGTRLTVL.

A single count supports this clone. J is TRBJ1-1 and V is TRBV7-2, with unresolved D. The CDR3 loop spans 12 amino acids. Trimming pared 4 bases from V and 7 bases from J, leaving 10 bases between. Germline lookup yields CDR1 SGHTA and CDR2 FQGNSA. The CDR3 loop is CASSWINNEAFF. CDR3 bases: TGTGCCAGCAGCTGGATAAATAATGAAGCTTTCTTT. Full variable domain (outside the CDR3, taken from reference TRBV7-2 and TRBJ1-1): GAGVSQSPSNKVTEKGKDVELRCDPISGHTALYWYRQSLGQGLEFLIYFQGNSAPDKSGLPSDRFSAERTGGSVSTLTIQRTQQEDSAVYLCASSWINNEAFFGQGTRLTVV.

The rearrangement links TRBV19 to TRBJ2-6; D not certain. Looked up from germline, CDR1 is LNHDA and CDR2 is SQIVND (reference sequence). The CDR3 spans 13 residues. V was clipped by 7 bases and J by 3 bases, with 7 bases between them. The CDR3 sequence: CASTNGGANVLTF. The CDR3 DNA is TGTGCCAGTACCAACGGTGGGGCCAACGTCCTGACTTTC.

This chain joins TRBV10-3 and TRBJ2-7, with 10 bases identical to TRBD1. With V trimmed by 3 bases and J by 2 bases, 4 bases remained unmatched. The germline CDR1 and CDR2 sequences are ENHRY and SYGVKD. The CDR3 contains 15 residues. The CDR3, as DNA: TGTGCCATCAGTGATACCGGGACAGGGGCCTACGAGCAGTACTTC. This encodes CAISDTGTGAYEQYF.

The chain couples TRBV19 to TRBJ1-5, with TRBD1 identical over 7 bases. After removal of 1 base from V and 5 bases from J, the junction contained 11 bases not matched to a gene. The CDR3 is made up of 17 amino acids. CDR1 is LNHDA, CDR2 SQIVND, per germline (reference sequence). CDR3 DNA sequence: TGTGCCAGTAGTATAGTTTTTCGGGGAGGGGGCGATCAGCCCCAGCATTTT. Protein product: CASSIVFRGGGDQPQHF.

The J gene is TRBJ1-1, the V gene TRBV5-1, with 9 bases that match TRBD1. The CDR3 has 15 amino acids. Trimming cost V 5 bases and J 6 bases; bases outside gene matches: 11. Per the germline V gene, CDR1 is SGHRS and CDR2 is YFSETQ. CDR3 coding DNA: TGCGCCAGCAGGTCCGGGACAGGGCCGAGGGCTGAAGCTTTCTTT. This codes for CASRSGTGPRAEAFF.

V usage is TRBV7-2 and J usage is TRBJ1-1, with a tentative D call TRBD1 (5 bases). With 7 bases removed from V and 0 bases from J, the gap between germline ends came to 15 bases. This CDR3 has 15 residues. Germline V lookup: CDR1 SGHTA, CDR2 FQGNSA. The CDR3 region has the DNA TGTGCCAGCACCTTGGCGGGGGGTTTGAACACTGAAGCTTTCTTT. This sequence encodes CASTLAGGLNTEAFF.

This rearrangement joins TRBV28 to TRBJ1-1; 9 nucleotides align to TRBD1. V shed 4 bases and J 6 bases; nucleotides not matched to a gene: 9. Looked up from germline, CDR1 is MDHEN and CDR2 is SYDVKM. The CDR3 covers 15 residues. CDR3 protein: CASSSRQGGRAEAFF. The CDR3 DNA sequence: TGTGCCAGCAGTTCCCGACAGGGGGGAAGGGCTGAAGCTTTCTTT.

This clone occurred once. This rearrangement joins TRBV28 to TRBJ2-1, with D perhaps matching TRBD2 (6 bases). The CDR3 loop spans 15 amino acids. Trimming removed 6 bases at V and 1 base at J, with 13 bases between. CDR1 is MDHEN, CDR2 SYDVKM, per germline. DNA for the CDR3: TGTGCCAGCAGAGAAGCGGGCCCTTCCTACAATGAGCAGTTCTTC. Protein product: CASREAGPSYNEQFF.

DNA of the CDR3: TGTGCCAGCAGTCCCCGGGGTTCCCGCTACAATGAGCAGTTCTTC. It specifies CASSPRGSRYNEQFF. The chain uses TRBV7-2 and TRBJ2-1; TRBD2 is a possible D gene (5 bases). Trimming cost V 6 bases and J 3 bases, with 15 bases left between them. Per germline, CDR1 SGHTA and CDR2 FQGNSA. This CDR3 is 15 amino acids long.

The V call is TRBV7-2, the J call TRBJ1-3, with 9 bases aligning to TRBD1. V dropped 6 bases and J dropped 9; count of bases not matched to a gene: 3. CDR1 is SGHTA and CDR2 is FQGNSA in the germline V gene. The CDR3 consists of 12 residues. CDR3 loop: CASSKQGATIYF. CDR3 DNA: TGTGCCAGCAGTAAACAGGGGGCCACCATATATTTT.

V is TRBV9 and J is TRBJ2-7; D not resolved. This CDR3 contains 14 residues. CDR1 is SGDLS and CDR2 is YYNGEE in the germline V gene. V lost 0 bases and J 5 bases, leaving 12 bases between the germline ends. CDR3: CASSVANMNHEQYF. CDR3 nucleotides: TGTGCCAGCAGCGTAGCTAATATGAACCACGAGCAGTACTTC.

The chain recombines TRBV19 with TRBJ2-2; TRBD1 aligns across 8 bases. CDR1 LNHDA and CDR2 SQIVND come from the germline V gene (reference sequence). V trimming: 5 bases; J trimming: 0 bases; junction bases outside the gene matches: 11. The CDR3 sequence is 18 residues long. The CDR3 loop reads CASSPRTGWAANTGELFF. The CDR3 nucleotides read TGTGCCAGTAGTCCCCGGACAGGGTGGGCCGCGAACACCGGGGAGCTGTTTTTT.

The V and J genes are TRBV6-6 and TRBJ2-5; possibly TRBD2 for D (6 bases). Deletions cut 6 bases from V and 2 bases from J, with 10 bases between. This CDR3 region has 13 residues. Germline lookup yields CDR1 MNHNY and CDR2 SVGAGI (reference sequence). CDR3 DNA: TGTGCCAGCAGGGAGCGGGTGCAAGAGACCCAGTACTTC. Its translation: CASRERVQETQYF.

The J gene is TRBJ1-6, the V gene TRBV5-1, with D tentatively TRBD1 (5 bases). CDR3 length: 16 amino acids. Germline V gives CDR1 SGHRS, CDR2 YFSETQ. The V end was cut by 4 bases, the J end by 1 base, with 12 bases between. CDR3 sequence reads: CASSEDTLSYNSPLHF. The CDR3 DNA sequence: TGCGCCAGCAGCGAGGACACCTTGTCCTATAATTCACCCCTCCACTTT. Full variable domain (rest looked up from reference TRBV5-1 and TRBJ1-6): KAGVTQTPRYLIKTRGQQVTLSCSPISGHRSVSWYQQTPGQGLQFLFEYFSETQRNKGNFPGRFSGRQFSNSRSEMNVSTLELGDSALYLCASSEDTLSYNSPLHFGNGTRLTVT.

The genes are TRBV6-1 and TRBJ2-1; TRBD2 matches 8 bases. V dropped 2 bases and J dropped 2; count of bases not matched to a gene: 5. Germline CDR1 MNHNS, CDR2 SASEGT. The CDR3 is 16 residues long. In nucleotides, the CDR3 is TGTGCCAGCAGTGAAAGGGCGGGAGGTACCTACAATGAGCAGTTCTTC. It is translated as CASSERAGGTYNEQFF.

This chain joins TRBV7-2 and TRBJ2-1; 8 nucleotides agree with TRBD2. Germline trimming cut 3 bases from V and 2 bases from J; bases unmatched to any gene: 9. The CDR3 sequence is 17 residues long. CDR1 and CDR2 (germline): SGHTA, FQGNSA. Written as DNA, the CDR3 is TGTGCCAGCAGCTTTGGACCGAGCGGGAGCCCCTACAATGAGCAGTTCTTC. Amino acids: CASSFGPSGSPYNEQFF.

The V gene is TRBV5-1, the J gene TRBJ2-1; D ambiguous. Germline lookup yields CDR1 SGHRS and CDR2 YFSETQ. Trimming stripped 3 bases from V and 0 bases from J, with 16 bases between. The CDR3 covers 17 residues. This chain's CDR3 is CASSSPPYKISYNEQFF. The CDR3 bases are TGCGCCAGCAGCTCCCCCCCATACAAAATCTCCTACAATGAGCAGTTCTTC.

The chain has TRBV4-1 and TRBJ2-6; TRBD1 agrees at 10 bases. The ends lost 4 bases at V and 4 bases at J; junction bases unmatched: 10. This CDR3 region has 18 residues. Germline V lookup: CDR1 MGHRA, CDR2 YSYEKL. As DNA, the CDR3 is TGCGCCAGCAGCCCGAACGGACAGGGGGTTCCAGGGGCCAACGTCCTGACTTTC. Amino acid sequence: CASSPNGQGVPGANVLTF.

The chain links TRBV7-9 to TRBJ2-2; a possible D gene is TRBD2 (5 bases). CDR1 SEHNR and CDR2 FQNEAQ come from the germline V gene (reference sequence). The CDR3 contains 18 residues. V was clipped by 2 bases and J by 0 bases, with 16 bases between them. CDR3 amino acids: CASSLREPRVANTGELFF. The CDR3 bases are TGTGCCAGCAGCTTAAGGGAGCCAAGGGTTGCGAACACCGGGGAGCTGTTTTTT.

The chain links TRBV2 to TRBJ2-3; 10 bases are shared with TRBD2. CDR1 is SNHLY and CDR2 is FYNNEI in the germline V gene. After removal of 5 bases from V and 3 bases from J, the junction contained 5 bases not matched to a gene. This CDR3 region has 15 residues. CDR3 sequence: CASSPGLALTDTQYF. CDR3 bases: TGTGCCAGCAGTCCGGGACTAGCGTTGACAGATACGCAGTATTTT.